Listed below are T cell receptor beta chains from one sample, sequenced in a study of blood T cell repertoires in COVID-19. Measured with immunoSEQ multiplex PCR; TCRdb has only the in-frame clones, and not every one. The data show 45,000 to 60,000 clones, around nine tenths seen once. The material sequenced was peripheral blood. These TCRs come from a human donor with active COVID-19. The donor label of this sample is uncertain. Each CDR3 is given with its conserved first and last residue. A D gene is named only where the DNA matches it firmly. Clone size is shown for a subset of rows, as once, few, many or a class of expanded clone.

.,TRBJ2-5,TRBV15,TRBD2,TGTGCCACCAGCAGCCCAAAGCGGGAGCAAGCCCAAGAGACCCAGTACTTC,CATSSPKREQAQETQYF
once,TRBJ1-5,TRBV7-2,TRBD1,TGTGCCAGCAGCTCGGCCAACAGGGGGCGCTTGGATCAGCCCCAGCATTTT,CASSSANRGRLDQPQHF
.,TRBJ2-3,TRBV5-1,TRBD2,TGCGCCGGCAGCTTGGGCGCTAGCGGGGGCACAGATACGCAGTATTTT,CAGSLGASGGTDTQYF
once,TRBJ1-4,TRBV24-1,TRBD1,TGTGCCGCCGATCGACAGGGGACTAATGAAAAACTGTTTTTT,CAADRQGTNEKLFF
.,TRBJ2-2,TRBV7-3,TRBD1,TGTGCCAGCAGCCGACAGGGTCTTACCGGGGAGCTGTTTTTT,CASSRQGLTGELFF
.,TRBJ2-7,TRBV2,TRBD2,TGTGCCAACGATGAGAGGGGACTAGCGGGAGAGGTTTCCTACGAGCAGTACTTC,CANDERGLAGEVSYEQYF
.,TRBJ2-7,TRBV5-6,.,TGTGCCAGCAGCTTATGGGCTAGCCGCGCCTACGAGCAGTACTTC,CASSLWASRAYEQYF
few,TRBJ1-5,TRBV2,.,TGTGCCAGCAGACAGGGCTCGGGGCCCCAGCATTTT,CASRQGSGPQHF
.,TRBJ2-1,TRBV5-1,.,TGCGCCAGCAGCTTGGTATCGGGGGTCAATGAGCAGTTCTTC,CASSLVSGVNEQFF
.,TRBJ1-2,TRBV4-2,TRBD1,TGTGCCAGCAGCCGTGAGGGGGCCGGCCCACTCGGCTACACCTTC,CASSREGAGPLGYTF
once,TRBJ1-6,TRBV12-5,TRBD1,TGTGCTAGTGGTTTGGTCACAGGGGGCGATAATTCACCCCTCCACTTT,CASGLVTGGDNSPLHF
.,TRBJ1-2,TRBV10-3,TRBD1,TGTGCCATCAGTGATGTGGACAGGGATAACTATGGCTACACCTTC,CAISDVDRDNYGYTF
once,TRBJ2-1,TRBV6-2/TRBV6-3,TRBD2,TGTGCCAGCAGTCATCTAGCGGGAGGGCCCTATGAGCAGTTCTTC,CASSHLAGGPYEQFF
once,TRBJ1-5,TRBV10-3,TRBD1,TGTGCCATCAGTGGAGGACAGGTTGGTCAGCCCCAGCATTTT,CAISGGQVGQPQHF
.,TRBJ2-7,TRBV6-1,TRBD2,TGTGCCAGCAGTGAAATAAGCGGGAGTTCATACGAGCAGTACTTC,CASSEISGSSYEQYF
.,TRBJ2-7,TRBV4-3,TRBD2,TGCGCCAGCAGCCAACAGACTAGCGGAGTCTCCTACGAGCAGTACTTC,CASSQQTSGVSYEQYF
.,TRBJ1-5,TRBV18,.,TGTGCCAGCTCACCAGCAGGACAGACTTATCAGCCCCAGCATTTT,CASSPAGQTYQPQHF
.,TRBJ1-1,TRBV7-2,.,TGTGCCAGCAGCTTTCAGGCTATGAACACTGAAGCTTTCTTT,CASSFQAMNTEAFF
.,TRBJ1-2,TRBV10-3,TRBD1,TGTGCCATCAGTGGGGACAGGTCGATATCTAACTATGGCTACACCTTC,CAISGDRSISNYGYTF
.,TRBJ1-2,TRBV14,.,TGTGCCAGCAGCCAAGAGGCAGGTTCCAAGGGCTACACCTTC,CASSQEAGSKGYTF
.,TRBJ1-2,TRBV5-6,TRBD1,TGTGCCAGCAGCTTTCGGGACAGGGGAAGTGGCTACACCTTC,CASSFRDRGSGYTF
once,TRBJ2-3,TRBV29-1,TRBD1,TGCAGCGTTGGGGACAGGACGGCGCAGCGAACCACAGATACGCAGTATTTT,CSVGDRTAQRTTDTQYF
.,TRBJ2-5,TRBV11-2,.,TGTGCCAGCAGCTTTTGGATTAACCCTACAGAAGAGACCCAGTACTTC,CASSFWINPTEETQYF
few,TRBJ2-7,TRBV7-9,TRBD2,TGTGCCAGCAGCATGGGACTAGCCTACGAGCAGTACTTC,CASSMGLAYEQYF
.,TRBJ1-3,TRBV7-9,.,TGTGCCAGCAGCCGGGACTCTGGAAACACCATATATTTT,CASSRDSGNTIYF
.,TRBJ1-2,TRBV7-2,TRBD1,TGTGCCAGCAGCTTACTTCCGGGACAGGACACCAACTATGGCTACACCTTC,CASSLLPGQDTNYGYTF
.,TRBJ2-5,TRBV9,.,TGTGCCAGCAGCCGCGGGGACGGAACGACCCAGTACTTC,CASSRGDGTTQYF
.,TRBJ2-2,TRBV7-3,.,TGTGCCAGCAGCTTTACAGGGATGGCCGGGGAGCTGTTTTTT,CASSFTGMAGELFF
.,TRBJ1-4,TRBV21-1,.,TGTGCCAGCTTTCCGGGGGACTTAACTAATGAAAAACTGTTTTTT,CASFPGDLTNEKLFF
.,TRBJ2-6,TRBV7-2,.,TGTGCCAGCAGCCGGGGAGGAGGGGCCAACGTCCTGACTTTC,CASSRGGGANVLTF
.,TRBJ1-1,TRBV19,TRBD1,TGTGCCAGTAGGAACGGACAGGGAGGGACTGAAGCTTTCTTT,CASRNGQGGTEAFF
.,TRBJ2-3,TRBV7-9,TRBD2,TGTGCCAGTAATGGGCGGGGGTCCACAGATACGCAGTATTTT,CASNGRGSTDTQYF
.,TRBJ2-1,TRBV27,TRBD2,TGTGCCAGCGCCGGCACCTCACTAGCGGGAGGTGAGCAGTTCTTC,CASAGTSLAGGEQFF
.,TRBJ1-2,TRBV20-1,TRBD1,TGCAGTGCTAGTGGGGACAGGGACACTAACTATGGCTACACCTTC,CSASGDRDTNYGYTF
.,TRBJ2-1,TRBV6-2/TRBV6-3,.,TGTGCCAGCAGTTCGCGGAGCTCCTACAATGAGCAGTTCTTC,CASSSRSSYNEQFF
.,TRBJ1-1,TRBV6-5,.,TGTGCCAGCAGTTCTCGCCTCGGTGGAGGCACTGAAGCTTTCTTT,CASSSRLGGGTEAFF
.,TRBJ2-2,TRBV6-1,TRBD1,TGTGCCAGCAGTGAATCTGAGTGGCAGGGGGTTCCCGGGGAGCTGTTTTTT,CASSESEWQGVPGELFF
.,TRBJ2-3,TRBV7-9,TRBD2,TGTGCCAGCAGCGCTAGCGGAGGGCGCACAGATACGCAGTATTTT,CASSASGGRTDTQYF
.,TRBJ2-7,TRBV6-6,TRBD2,TGTGCCAGCAACGGACTTGGGGGAGGGTCCTACGAGCAGTACTTC,CASNGLGGGSYEQYF
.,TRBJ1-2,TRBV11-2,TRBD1,TGTGCCAGCAGGCAATTACAGGGGTCTCCCTATGGCTACACCTTC,CASRQLQGSPYGYTF
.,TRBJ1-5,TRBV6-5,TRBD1,TGTGCCAGCAGCCACAGGGGCAACAATCAGCCCCAGCATTTT,CASSHRGNNQPQHF
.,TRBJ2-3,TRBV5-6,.,TGTGCCAGCAGCCACCCAGAAGGGGCCTCGGATACGCAGTATTTT,CASSHPEGASDTQYF
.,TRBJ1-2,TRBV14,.,TGTGCCAGCAGCCAACGGTCCGGGGTACTAGGCTATGGCTACACCTTC,CASSQRSGVLGYGYTF
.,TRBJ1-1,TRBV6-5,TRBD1,TGTGCCAGCAACCTACAGGGGAGGAACACTGAAGCTTTCTTT,CASNLQGRNTEAFF
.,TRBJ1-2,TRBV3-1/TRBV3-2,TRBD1,TGTGCCAGCAGGCCTGACAGGGGATCTCGCGGCTACACCTTC,CASRPDRGSRGYTF